This TCR beta chain was sequenced for a study of cytomegalovirus exposure and HLA in healthy donors. This clone was seen a handful of times. CDR1 and CDR2 from the germline V gene are MDHEN and SYDVKM. V was pared by 1 base and J by 4 bases, with 5 bases of the junction left unmatched. This CDR3 has 16 amino acids. PCR was performed using 60 Vbeta and 13 Jbeta primers. Data came from immunoSEQ multiplex PCR; TCRdb stores just in-frame clones and leaves some out. The repertoire holds 180,000 or so clones, roughly 78% seen once, with 1.5% to 2% in the top ten. This receptor was identified in a woman younger than 45 in good health and CMV-seronegative. The genes are TRBV28 and TRBJ2-5, with TRBD2 identical over 11 bases. Sequencing was carried out using PBMCs. CDR3 DNA sequence: TGTGCCAGCAGTTTATTGACTAGCGGGGCAGTAGAGACCCAGTACTTC. Its protein product is CASSLLTSGAVETQYF.